Following are 14 T cell receptor beta chains from one sample sequenced in a study of identifying expanded T cells in peripheral blood. Clones were read by immunoSEQ multiplex PCR, and TCRdb kept only the in-frame ones, dropping some. The profile shows around 100,000 clones, around 88% of them singletons. The material sequenced was blood. All receptors come from a person aged 18-70 years in good health.

The chain has TRBV4-1 and TRBJ1-1, with D perhaps TRBD1 (6 bases). Trimming took off 1 base at V and 1 base at J, with 10 bases between the two ends. Germline V gene sequence: CDR1 MGHRA, CDR2 YSYEKL. The CDR3 has 15 residues. The CDR3 region is CASSQGPGQNTEAFF. The CDR3 nucleotides read TGCGCCAGCAGCCAAGGCCCGGGACAGAACACTGAAGCTTTCTTT.

The chain uses TRBV5-1 and TRBJ1-2; 8 nucleotides match TRBD1. CDR3 length: 14 residues. Germline V gene data show CDR1 as SGHRS and CDR2 as YFSETQ. With 0 bases clipped from V and 6 bases from J, the junction kept 4 bases outside the gene matches. The CDR3 sequence: CASSLGQGRDGYTF. The DNA for the CDR3 is TGCGCCAGCAGCTTGGGACAGGGGAGGGATGGCTACACCTTC. Based on the CDR3 plus reference TRBV5-1 and TRBJ1-2, the full variable domain is KAGVTQTPRYLIKTRGQQVTLSCSPISGHRSVSWYQQTPGQGLQFLFEYFSETQRNKGNFPGRFSGRQFSNSRSEMNVSTLELGDSALYLCASSLGQGRDGYTFGSGTRLTVV.

V usage is TRBV6-6 and J usage is TRBJ2-7; 8 positions match TRBD2. Germline-derived CDR1 and CDR2 are MNHNY and SVGAGI (reference sequence). This CDR3 contains 15 residues. J was trimmed by 2 bases and V by 7 bases; bases with no gene match: 10. The CDR3 DNA sequence: TGTGCCAGCACCCAAGGGGCGGGGGGACCCTACGAGCAGTACTTC. As protein: CASTQGAGGPYEQYF.

The rearrangement joins TRBV5-6 to TRBJ2-3; 10 bases agree with TRBD2. Per germline, CDR1 SGHDT and CDR2 YYEEEE. This CDR3 has 16 amino acids. V dropped 2 bases and J dropped 2; count of bases not matched to a gene: 5. The CDR3 nucleotides are TGTGCCAGCAGCTTCCTAGCGGGGGACGACACAGATACGCAGTATTTT. This translates into CASSFLAGDDTDTQYF.

The CDR3 sequence: CASGESGYNYNEQFF. The CDR3, as DNA: TGTGCCAGCGGGGAATCGGGATATAACTACAATGAGCAGTTCTTC. V gene TRBV28 combines with J gene TRBJ2-1; TRBD2 is a possible D gene (5 bases). Looked up from germline, CDR1 is MDHEN and CDR2 is SYDVKM. V was trimmed by 8 bases and J by 3 bases, leaving 17 bases between them. This CDR3 contains 15 residues.

CDR3 in amino acids: CASSNTGYNEQFF. CDR3 nucleotide sequence: TGTGCCAGCAGCAATACAGGCTACAATGAGCAGTTCTTC. The rearrangement joins TRBV5-8 to TRBJ2-1, with D perhaps TRBD1 (5 bases). CDR1 and CDR2 from the germline V gene are SGHTS and YDEGEE. This CDR3 has 13 residues. V was clipped by 4 bases and J by 3 bases, with 8 bases between them.

The V call is TRBV5-7, the J call TRBJ1-4; no clear D gene. TRBV5-7 is an ORF for which the function is uncertain. CDR3 length equals 15 residues. V lost 1 base, J lost 1 base, and 8 bases lay in between. CDR3 sequence (DNA): TGTGCCAGCAGCTTGCGAGCCGTAACTAATGAAAAACTGTTTTTT. Residues: CASSLRAVTNEKLFF.

The rearrangement joins TRBV27 to TRBJ2-7; TRBD1 matches at 11 bases. The CDR3 contains 20 residues. The germline CDR1 and CDR2 sequences are MNHEY and SMNVEV (reference sequence). V shed 6 bases and J 3 bases; nucleotides not matched to a gene: 22. This CDR3 reads CASRRLLTGTGGMKDYEQYF. The CDR3 coding sequence is TGTGCCAGCAGAAGATTGCTAACTGGGACAGGGGGTATGAAGGACTACGAGCAGTACTTC.

The chain couples TRBV10-3 to TRBJ2-7; 8 positions agree with TRBD1. Germline CDR1 reads ENHRY; CDR2 reads SYGVKD. Germline trimming cut 4 bases from V and 7 bases from J; bases unmatched to any gene: 15. The CDR3 totals 16 residues. CDR3 protein: CAISGGGQGALREQYF. The CDR3 DNA is TGTGCCATCAGTGGAGGAGGCCAGGGGGCCCTGAGGGAGCAGTACTTC.

The chain couples TRBV4-1 to TRBJ2-7, with unresolved D. V dropped 0 bases and J dropped 5 bases, with 17 bases sitting between them. The CDR3 extends over 16 amino acids. The germline V gene encodes CDR1 MGHRA and CDR2 YSYEKL. CDR3 bases: TGCGCCAGCAGCCAAGATAGTCCCCAGGCTCGGGACGAGCAGTACTTC. It translates to CASSQDSPQARDEQYF.

The rearrangement links TRBV6-1 to TRBJ2-5; D is unresolved. V was trimmed by 6 bases and J by 7 bases, leaving 12 bases between them. The CDR3 is 12 amino acids. Germline-derived CDR1 and CDR2 are MNHNS and SASEGT. CDR3 protein: CASREDGGTQYF. The CDR3 DNA is TGTGCCAGCAGAGAGGATGGCGGGACCCAGTACTTC.

The chain combines TRBV28 with TRBJ2-5; 7 bases align to TRBD1. This CDR3 is 15 amino acids long. CDR1 and CDR2 (germline): MDHEN, SYDVKM. The V and J ends lost 2 bases and 5 bases, in that order; junction bases with no gene match: 8. The CDR3 region is CASSLGSTGAETQYF. CDR3 coding DNA: TGTGCCAGCAGTTTAGGATCAACAGGGGCGGAGACCCAGTACTTC.

This rearrangement joins TRBV10-1 to TRBJ1-1; D is undetermined. The V gene's germline CDR1 is WNHNN and CDR2 SYGVQD (reference sequence). Trimming removed 8 bases at V and 0 bases at J, with 7 bases between. The CDR3 runs 12 residues. The DNA of the CDR3 is TGCGCCAGCTCCGGCATGAACACTGAAGCTTTCTTT. It codes for CASSGMNTEAFF.

This chain links TRBV19 with TRBJ2-3, with a weak D call TRBD1 (5 bases). V lost 1 base and J 0 bases, leaving 5 bases between the germline ends. This CDR3 has 14 residues. Per the germline V gene, CDR1 is LNHDA and CDR2 is SQIVND (reference sequence). The CDR3 bases are TGTGCCAGTAGTATAGGGGGCAGCACAGATACGCAGTATTTT. It codes for CASSIGGSTDTQYF.